The clone carrying this T cell receptor beta chain appeared once. Its antigen is unknown. These data originate in a study of cytomegalovirus exposure and HLA in healthy donors. For the study at large: Per a later analysis, the 666 first-cohort and approximately 120 validation repertoires shared one platform.

The table came from immunoSEQ multiplex PCR; TCRdb's copy has only in-frame clones and leaves some out. The sample lists fewer than 250,000 clones, about 83% occurring once. Points from the study as a whole: It was around 160 TCR beta chains that were listed as cytomegalovirus-associated.

This sequence originates from a young man in good health and CMV-seronegative. Sequencing used PBMCs.

This CDR3 reads CASSQSYGANTPTDTQYF. The CDR3 region has the DNA TGCGCCAGCAGCCAAAGTTATGGGGCCAACACACCGACAGATACGCAGTATTTT. The rearrangement links TRBV4-3 to TRBJ2-3, with D perhaps TRBD1 (5 bases). CDR1 LGHNA and CDR2 YSLEER come from the germline V gene. V was clipped by 2 bases and J by 3 bases, with 21 bases between them. The CDR3 sequence is 18 residues long.